The source of this TCR beta chain is a study of Ad26.COV2.S vaccination and SARS-CoV-2 variants. The V and J ends lost 0 bases and 5 bases, in that order; junction bases with no gene match: 3. The CDR3 has 15 amino acids. Germline-derived CDR1 and CDR2 are SGDLS and YYNGEE. Stated treatment: about 20 received Ad26.COV2.S at low or high dose, single or two shots; several received placebo; per-sample allocation not given. Sampling was performed 63 days after the first vaccine or placebo injection. The protocol was immunoSEQ multiplex PCR, while the TCRdb copy is restricted to in-frame clones and leaves out a portion. The repertoire holds approximately 400,000 clones, with roughly 84% as singletons.

The V and J genes are TRBV9 and TRBJ2-3; 10 bases fit TRBD2. The sequence came from a person aged 18 to 65 who received the Ad26.COV2.S COVID-19 vaccine or a placebo. Sequencing used peripheral blood, obtained in a trial of Ad26.COV2.S vaccine versus placebo. The CDR3 here is CASSVEGLAKDTQYF. CDR3 coding DNA: TGTGCCAGCAGCGTAGAGGGACTAGCGAAAGATACGCAGTATTTT.